The rows below give T cell receptor beta chains drawn from one sample of a study of cytomegalovirus exposure and HLA in healthy donors. Generated by immunoSEQ multiplex PCR, the TCRdb table keeps only in-frame clones and is missing some. The sample gives hundreds of thousands of clones, roughly 84% of which show up once; 1.5% to 2.5% is in the top ten. The sequenced material came from PBMCs. These receptor sequences come from a young woman in good health and CMV-seropositive. The CDR3 runs from the conserved cysteine through the conserved F or W. A D gene is named only where the DNA matches it firmly. Size is omitted from some rows. Given values are once, few, many or a class for expanded clones.

j_gene,d_gene,abundance,v_gene,CDR3aa,CDR3nt
TRBJ1-1,TRBD1,NA,TRBV2,CASSGGDRASNTEAFF,TGTGCCAGCAGTGGGGGGGACAGGGCATCGAACACTGAAGCTTTCTTT
TRBJ1-2,TRBD1,once,TRBV28,CASSNDRVEGYTF,TGTGCCAGCAGCAACGACAGGGTTGAAGGCTACACCTTC
TRBJ1-2,TRBD1,NA,TRBV29-1,CPCFVQGANYGYTF,TGCCCCTGTTTCGTCCAGGGGGCTAACTATGGCTACACCTTC
TRBJ2-1,TRBD2,NA,TRBV4-1,CASSPARGGSGSEQFF,TGCGCCAGCAGCCCTGCGAGAGGGGGGAGCGGGAGTGAGCAGTTCTTC
TRBJ2-7,NA,NA,TRBV4-2,CASSSNSEALEQYF,TGTGCCAGCAGCTCGAACTCGGAGGCCTTGGAGCAGTACTTC
TRBJ2-7,TRBD2,NA,TRBV29-1,CSGNGLDNNEQYF,TGCAGCGGTAACGGACTAGACAATAACGAGCAGTACTTC
TRBJ2-7,TRBD1,NA,TRBV25-1,CASSGGTGGSEQYF,TGTGCCAGCAGTGGTGGGACAGGGGGCTCGGAGCAGTACTTC
TRBJ2-1,NA,NA,TRBV5-8,CASSFGVGIYNEQFF,TGTGCCAGCAGCTTCGGGGTGGGGATCTACAATGAGCAGTTCTTC
TRBJ1-2,TRBD1,NA,TRBV11-2,CASSSGQYGYTF,TGTGCCAGCAGCTCGGGACAGTATGGCTACACCTTC
TRBJ1-2,NA,NA,TRBV6-1,CASAEPQGGYTF,TGTGCCAGCGCTGAACCCCAGGGCGGCTACACCTTC
TRBJ2-7,NA,few,TRBV7-7,CASSPLTGTPHEQYF,TGTGCTAGCAGCCCGCTCACCGGGACACCCCACGAGCAGTACTTC
TRBJ2-5,NA,NA,TRBV27,CASRRGTQETQYF,TGTGCCAGCAGAAGGGGGACCCAAGAGACCCAGTACTTC
TRBJ1-1,NA,NA,TRBV27,CASSLAGRNTEAFF,TGTGCCAGCAGTTTAGCAGGGCGGAACACTGAAGCTTTCTTT
TRBJ2-7,NA,NA,TRBV27,CASSFRGLGRPAYEQYF,TGTGCCAGCAGTTTTCGAGGGTTAGGGCGCCCCGCCTACGAGCAGTACTTC
TRBJ2-7,TRBD2,NA,TRBV5-1,CASSLAVTSGLYEQYF,TGCGCCAGCAGCTTGGCCGTGACTAGCGGCTTATACGAGCAGTACTTC
TRBJ1-2,NA,NA,TRBV4-2,CASSPPAAGRRYGYTF,TGTGCCAGCAGCCCACCTGCGGCAGGGAGGAGGTATGGCTACACCTTC
TRBJ1-2,NA,NA,TRBV15,CATSRGGYGYTF,TGTGCCACCTCCAGAGGAGGCTATGGCTACACCTTC
TRBJ2-6,NA,NA,TRBV6-5,CASSYAASGANVLTF,TGTGCCAGCAGTTACGCGGCCTCTGGGGCCAACGTCCTGACTTTC
TRBJ2-2,TRBD2,NA,TRBV19,CASSRLAGDTGELFF,TGTGCCAGTAGCCGCTTAGCGGGGGACACCGGGGAGCTGTTTTTT
TRBJ2-7,NA,NA,TRBV5-1,CASRMASIYEQYF,TGCGCCAGCAGAATGGCCAGTATCTACGAGCAGTACTTC
TRBJ2-1,NA,NA,TRBV6-1,CASSELRTLYNEQFF,TGTGCCAGCAGTGAGCTTCGGACACTCTACAATGAGCAGTTCTTC
TRBJ2-1,TRBD2,once,TRBV15,CATTERLAGELGNEQFF,TGTGCCACCACCGAAAGATTAGCGGGAGAACTTGGCAATGAGCAGTTCTTC
TRBJ1-1,NA,NA,TRBV18,CASSPGGHTEAFF,TGTGCCAGCTCACCGGGCGGGCACACTGAAGCTTTCTTT
TRBJ1-5,TRBD1,NA,TRBV19,CASSRDSSSNQPQHF,TGTGCCAGTAGCCGGGACAGCTCTAGCAATCAGCCCCAGCATTTT
TRBJ1-3,TRBD1,NA,TRBV5-1,CASSLGTGSSGNTIYF,TGCGCCAGCAGCTTGGGGACAGGGAGCTCTGGAAACACCATATATTTT
TRBJ2-2,NA,NA,TRBV6-5,CASGQGIGELFF,TGTGCCAGCGGCCAGGGAATCGGGGAGCTGTTTTTT
TRBJ2-2,TRBD1,NA,TRBV4-1,CASSQRTGANTGELFF,TGCGCCAGCAGCCAAAGGACAGGGGCGAACACCGGGGAGCTGTTTTTT
TRBJ2-7,NA,once,TRBV2,CASSPGLLYEQYF,TGTGCCAGCAGCCCGGGACTTCTCTACGAGCAGTACTTC
TRBJ2-1,TRBD2,few,TRBV2,CASSGTSGSSEQFF,TGTGCCAGCAGCGGGACTAGCGGGAGTAGTGAGCAGTTCTTC
TRBJ2-7,NA,NA,TRBV5-1,CASREGMGRLGEQYF,TGCGCCAGCAGGGAGGGGATGGGGCGTCTTGGCGAGCAGTACTTC
TRBJ1-5,NA,NA,TRBV5-5,CASTPQPGYQPQHF,TGTGCCAGCACCCCCCAACCAGGGTATCAGCCCCAGCATTTT
TRBJ2-1,NA,NA,TRBV9,CASSVRPGNEQFF,TGTGCCAGCAGCGTGAGACCGGGCAATGAGCAGTTCTTC
TRBJ1-4,NA,few,TRBV2,CASRPSGADEKLFF,TGTGCCAGCAGGCCCAGCGGGGCCGATGAAAAACTGTTTTTT
TRBJ2-7,NA,NA,TRBV19,CASSWQGYEQYF,TGTGCCAGTAGTTGGCAGGGGTACGAGCAGTACTTC
TRBJ2-1,TRBD2,NA,TRBV25-1,CASSALGTSGNNEQFF,TGTGCCAGCAGTGCCCTCGGGACTAGCGGGAACAATGAGCAGTTCTTC
TRBJ2-7,TRBD1,NA,TRBV18,CASSPGQIYEQYF,TGTGCCAGCTCACCGGGACAGATTTACGAGCAGTACTTC
TRBJ1-5,NA,NA,TRBV6-5,CASSLYKYQPQHF,TGTGCCAGCAGTCTATATAAGTATCAGCCCCAGCATTTT
TRBJ1-3,TRBD1,NA,TRBV7-6,CASSGRDRGSSGGNTIYF,TGTGCCAGCAGCGGCCGGGACAGGGGCTCAAGTGGTGGAAACACCATATATTTT
TRBJ2-1,TRBD2,NA,TRBV28,CASSAVTSVSEQFF,TGTGCCAGCAGCGCGGTAACTAGCGTTAGTGAGCAGTTCTTC
TRBJ2-7,NA,NA,TRBV19,CASSMGQSGDEQYF,TGTGCCAGTAGTATGGGGCAAAGTGGTGACGAGCAGTACTTC
TRBJ1-5,NA,NA,TRBV6-5,CASSPASYQPQHF,TGTGCCAGCAGTCCCGCGTCCTATCAGCCCCAGCATTTT
TRBJ2-1,TRBD1,NA,TRBV27,CASRSPTGGRNEQFF,TGTGCCAGCAGGAGCCCGACAGGGGGCCGCAATGAGCAGTTCTTC
TRBJ1-2,NA,NA,TRBV28,CASSLILGDYGYTF,TGTGCCAGCAGTTTAATCTTAGGGGACTATGGCTACACCTTC